The clone carrying this TCR beta chain turned up a few times. At one end the junction does not follow the germline gene, possibly because of a read error. These data belong to a study of Graves' ophthalmopathy and Graves' hyperthyroidism. The germline gives CDR1 SGHVS, CDR2 FQNEAQ. The CDR3 runs to 14 residues. The authors amplified TCR beta CDR3 regions, and they did so from RNA transcripts for repertoire sequencing. HTBI-primed RT-PCR formed the first round, and a multiplex PCR formed the second. MiXCR, run by TCRdb on the multiplex PCR reads, gives a single entry per CDR3 protein. The table includes 500,000 to 700,000 distinct CDR3 sequences, less than 40% detected once. Eligible hyperthyroidism cases comprised new diagnoses of under 2 months' duration in individuals aged 18 to 65. Lactation, pregnancy, uncontrolled infections and other autoimmune diseases were all grounds for excluding patients.

This sequence joins TRBV7-8 and TRBJ2-7, with TRBD2 identical over 11 bases. The DNA end is a closer match to TRBJ2-1, so the J assignment may be wrong. The clonotype was recovered from an adult man with Graves' hyperthyroidism. The specimen was peripheral blood or thyroid tissue (not recorded which). CDR3 amino acids: CASSIAGGLGEQFF. The CDR3 DNA reads TGTGCCAGCAGCATAGCGGGGGGGCTGGGTGAGCAGTTCTTC.